A single sample is the source of the 17 T cell receptor beta chains below, sequenced in a study of blood T cell repertoires in COVID-19. Profiled with immunoSEQ multiplex PCR; TCRdb holds only in-frame clones, not every one. Seen here are approximately 60,000 clones, roughly four fifths observed once, and the top ten hold 8.2%. Material for sequencing was peripheral blood. These receptor sequences come from a woman older than 75 with acute or convalescent COVID-19.

J is TRBJ2-7 and V is TRBV3-1 (or the pseudogene TRBV3-2); the match to TRBD2 covers 7 bases. The CDR3 consists of 19 residues. V dropped 0 bases and J dropped 6; count of bases not matched to a gene: 20. Germline assignment: CDR1 LGHDT and CDR2 YNNKEL (reference sequence). CDR3 in DNA: TGTGCCAGCAGCCAAGATATGTTCGGTCTGGGTCTAGCGGTATCCGAGCAGTACTTC. Translation: CASSQDMFGLGLAVSEQYF.

Within the sample, this clone is medium-sized. This chain links TRBV5-5 with TRBJ2-7; TRBD2 agrees at 10 bases. The germline CDR1 and CDR2 sequences are SGHKS and YYEKEE (reference sequence). CDR3 length: 16 amino acids. After removal of 1 base from V and 11 bases from J, the junction contained 15 bases not matched to a gene. CDR3 amino acids: CASSLMDTLTTSGKYF. CDR3 DNA: TGTGCCAGCAGCTTGATGGACACTCTCACTACTAGCGGGAAGTACTTC.

This clone was detected once. DNA of the CDR3: TGTGCCAGCACCCCCGGGGGGGCCGCCTGGGAGCTGTTTTTT. Its protein product is CASTPGGAAWELFF. This chain connects TRBV28 to TRBJ2-2; 8 bases agree with TRBD2. Trimming took 7 bases from V and 9 from J; bases not matched to a gene: 10. CDR3 size: 14 residues. Germline CDR1 MDHEN, CDR2 SYDVKM.

The rearrangement uses TRBV2 and TRBJ2-7, with 10 bases matching TRBD1. Germline lookup yields CDR1 SNHLY and CDR2 FYNNEI. The CDR3 is made up of 13 amino acids. Trimming took 6 bases from V and 2 from J; bases not matched to a gene: 1. The CDR3 reads CASSGQGAYEQYF. In nucleotides, the CDR3 is TGTGCCAGCAGCGGACAGGGGGCCTACGAGCAGTACTTC. Full variable domain (remainder filled in from reference TRBV2 and TRBJ2-7): EPEVTQTPSHQVTQMGQEVILRCVPISNHLYFYWYRQILGQKVEFLVSFYNNEISEKSEIFDDQFSVERPDGSNFTLKIRSTKLEDSAMYFCASSGQGAYEQYFGPGTRLTVT.

The chain employs TRBV5-1 and TRBJ1-2, with 8 bases fitting TRBD1. CDR1 is SGHRS, CDR2 YFSETQ, per germline. The CDR3 is 15 amino acids. J was trimmed by 0 bases and V by 4 bases; bases with no gene match: 5. DNA of the CDR3: TGCGCCAGCAGCCTACGGACAGGGTCTAACTATGGCTACACCTTC. It translates to CASSLRTGSNYGYTF.

The chain carries TRBV19 and TRBJ1-2; D is possibly TRBD1 (5 bases). This CDR3 is 14 amino acids long. CDR1 is LNHDA, CDR2 SQIVND, per germline (reference sequence). Deletions cut 5 bases from V and 6 bases from J, with 16 bases between. CDR3 in amino acids: CASSAWTNGHGYTF. In DNA, the CDR3 is TGTGCCAGTAGTGCATGGACAAATGGGCATGGCTACACCTTC.

The gene calls are TRBV11-3 and TRBJ2-3, with D possibly TRBD2 on 5 matching bases. V was cut by 5 bases and J by 0 bases, with 15 bases left in between. CDR3 length: 16 residues. The germline CDR1 and CDR2 sequences are SGHNT and YENEEA. The CDR3 sequence: CASSAGLDLSTDTQYF. In DNA, the CDR3 is TGTGCCAGCAGCGCAGGACTGGATCTTAGCACAGATACGCAGTATTTT. The full variable domain, in which reference TRBV11-3 and TRBJ2-3 provide the parts outside the CDR3, is EAGVVQSPRYKIIEKKQPVAFWCNPISGHNTLYWYLQNLGQGPELLIRYENEEAVDDSQLPKDRFSAERLKGVDSTLKIQPAELGDSAVYLCASSAGLDLSTDTQYFGPGTRLTVL.

The chain links TRBV5-5 to TRBJ2-7; maybe TRBD2 (6 bases). Germline values: CDR1 SGHKS, CDR2 YYEKEE (reference sequence). The CDR3 contains 13 residues. Trimming took 1 base from V and 3 from J, leaving 8 bases between them. This CDR3 is CASSLQGGYEQYF. The CDR3 nucleotides are TGTGCCAGCAGCTTGCAGGGAGGCTACGAGCAGTACTTC.

This clone came up once. CDR3 bases: TGTGCCAGCAGTCGCGGACAGGGACTCGAGCAGTACTTC. This sequence encodes CASSRGQGLEQYF. The chain couples TRBV3-1 (or the pseudogene TRBV3-2) to TRBJ2-7; 8 bases align to TRBD1. The CDR3 has 13 residues. The germline V gene encodes CDR1 LGHDT and CDR2 YNNKEL (reference sequence). V was pared by 6 bases and J by 6 bases, with 7 bases of the junction left unmatched.

The count of this clone is one. The CDR3 DNA follows: TGTGCCTGGAGTGTATTTGTGCGGGATCCGCCGTTCTTC. Protein product: CAWSVFVRDPPFF. This sequence joins TRBV30 and TRBJ2-1; possibly TRBD2 for D (6 bases). V lost 0 bases and J lost 15, with 18 bases in between. The length of the CDR3 is 13 residues. Germline V gene data show CDR1 as GTSNPN and CDR2 as SVGIG (reference sequence).

This clone was observed a single time. This chain connects TRBV5-1 to TRBJ1-6; D is uncertain. The CDR3 is 15 residues long. CDR1 is SGHRS and CDR2 is YFSETQ in the germline V gene. The V end was cut by 3 bases, the J end by 8 bases, with 15 bases between. For the CDR3, the DNA is TGCGCCAGCAGCTCTTCCACAACCCGGGATTCACCCCTCCACTTT. As protein: CASSSSTTRDSPLHF.

V and J are TRBV10-3 and TRBJ2-7, with D possibly being TRBD1 (5 bases). This CDR3 is built from 14 residues. CDR1 ENHRY and CDR2 SYGVKD come from the germline V gene. V was trimmed by 6 bases and J by 1 base, leaving 13 bases between them. The CDR3 sequence is CAIRNTTGSYEQYF. The CDR3 nucleotides are TGTGCCATCAGGAACACAACAGGATCCTACGAGCAGTACTTC.

This clone was seen only a few times. The chain links TRBV21-1 to TRBJ1-1; TRBD1 is the table's D call and was not checked against the DNA. TRBV21-1 is a pseudogene locus. This CDR3 is 15 amino acids long. CDR3 DNA: TGTGCCAGCAGCAGCCAAAGCAGGTGGAACACTGAAGCTTTCTTT. Its protein product is CASSSQSRWNTEAFF.

This chain joins TRBV5-1 and TRBJ2-5, with a possible D match to TRBD2 (6 bases). Per the germline V gene, CDR1 is SGHRS and CDR2 is YFSETQ. This CDR3 has 15 residues. Between the trimmed V and J ends, which lost 5 bases and 4 bases, there was a span of 18 bases. The CDR3 region has the DNA TGCGCCAGCAGGCGGGGTCTTACCGAGGGAGAGACCCAGTACTTC. It is translated as CASRRGLTEGETQYF.

This chain connects TRBV7-6 to TRBJ2-6, with D possibly matching TRBD2 (6 bases). Germline CDR1 and CDR2: SGHVS and FNYEAQ. V shed 1 base and J shed 0 bases, with 16 bases lying between them. There are 19 residues in the CDR3. DNA of the CDR3: TGTGCCAGCAGCTTAGAACCGGGACTCGCTTCCTCTGGGGCCAACGTCCTGACTTTC. Residues: CASSLEPGLASSGANVLTF.

The rearrangement joins TRBV19 to TRBJ1-5; 8 bases are a match to TRBD1. The CDR3 length is 15 residues. Per the germline V gene, CDR1 is LNHDA and CDR2 is SQIVND (reference sequence). Trimming at V came to 6 bases and at J to 2 bases, leaving 6 bases not matched to a gene. CDR3 DNA: TGTGCCAGTAGAACGACAGGGGATGGCAATCAGCCCCAGCATTTT. Amino acid sequence: CASRTTGDGNQPQHF.

The chain is built from TRBV6-6 and TRBJ2-7; 8 nucleotides align to TRBD2. This CDR3 has 12 amino acids. The V segment lost 10 bases and the J segment 0 bases; nucleotides outside the gene matches: 2. Per the germline V gene, CDR1 is MNHNY and CDR2 is SVGAGI (reference sequence). CDR3 nucleotide sequence: TGTGCCACGGGAGGGGGCTCCTACGAGCAGTACTTC. This gives the protein CATGGGSYEQYF.